This entry describes one TCR beta chain. Antigen specificity is unknown. The assay was immunoSEQ multiplex PCR, and TCRdb's table has in-frame clones only and misses some. The sample consists of 25,000 to 30,000 clones, approximately 80% of them appearing once. The data derive from a study of STAT5B mutations in CD4+ large granular lymphocyte leukemia. Study context: The CDR3 'QG' motif was associated with a particular HLA allele among healthy donors. Study-wide points: Without putative leukemic clones, patient CD4-sorted repertoires remained more clonal than healthy CD4+ repertoires. 8/27 top patient clones versus 2/35 control clones were TRBV06-family. No patients shared main leukemic clonotypes, though around 27% appeared at low frequency elsewhere.

With 2 bases removed from V and 10 bases from J, the gap between germline ends came to 15 bases. The CDR3 has 13 residues. The germline V gene has CDR1 WSHSY and CDR2 SAAADI. The sequence was obtained from a human donor in good health. V gene TRBV10-2 combines with J gene TRBJ2-7; D may be TRBD1 or TRBD2 (5 bases each). Sequenced: CD4+ T cells from blood buffy coats. The CDR3 DNA reads TGCGCCAGCAGTGAGGGGACCACACGGAGCCAGTACGTC. Protein product: CASSEGTTRSQYV.